This T cell receptor (beta chain) was sequenced in a study of shared clonotypes between healthy human individuals. The deep-level immunoSEQ assay was used. Among the unsorted PBMC samples, replicate PCRs used around 300 ng DNA, 31,000 or so T cell genomes. The authors' processing: Filtering of immunoSEQ junctional sequences could not match full-length read filtering. This table comes from immunoSEQ multiplex PCR, and its TCRdb copy is limited to in-frame clones, with some not included. For V, J and clone size, that table is used; D and trimming come from the DNA. The table records about 600,000 clones, roughly 79% of them present only once. There are many counts of this clone. No antigen is known for it. Other DNA variants within this sample encode the same CDR3. Trimming at V came to 1 base and at J to 8 bases, leaving 9 bases not matched to a gene. The CDR3 consists of 15 residues. Germline V CDR1 and CDR2: SGHNT, YYREEE (reference sequence).

Study-wide results and limits: Limited genetic and exposure-history diversity came from having few donors.

The sample comprised PBMCs. This TCR came from a woman aged 40 to 55 in good health. Some clones in this sample may be carry-over from other donors' samples. The chain links TRBV5-4 to TRBJ2-5; 9 nucleotides line up with TRBD2. DNA of the CDR3: TGTGCCAGCAGCTTGAAGCGGGAGGCCCCAGGAACCCAGTACTTC. Its translation: CASSLKREAPGTQYF.